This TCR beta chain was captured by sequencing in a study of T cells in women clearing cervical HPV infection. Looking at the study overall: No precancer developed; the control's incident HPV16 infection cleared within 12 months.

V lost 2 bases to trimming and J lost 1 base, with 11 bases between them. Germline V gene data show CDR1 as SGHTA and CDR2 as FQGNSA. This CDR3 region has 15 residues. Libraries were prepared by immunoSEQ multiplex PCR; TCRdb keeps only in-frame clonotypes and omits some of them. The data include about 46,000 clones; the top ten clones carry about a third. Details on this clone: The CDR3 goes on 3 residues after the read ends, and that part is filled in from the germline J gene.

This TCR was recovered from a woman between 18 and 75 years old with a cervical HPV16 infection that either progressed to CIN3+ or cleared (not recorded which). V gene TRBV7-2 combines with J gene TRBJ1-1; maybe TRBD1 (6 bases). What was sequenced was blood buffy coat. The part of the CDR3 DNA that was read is TGTGCCAGCAGCTTAAGGGGGGGGTGGAACACTGAA. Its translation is CASSLRGGWNTE. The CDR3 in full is CASSLRGGWNTEAFF.